Described below is a single TCR beta chain sequence and its context. The source of the sample is a study of blood T cell repertoires in COVID-19. Repertoires were generated with immunoSEQ multiplex PCR, while TCRdb's copy carries only in-frame clones and drops some. The sample lists 200,000 to 300,000 clones, 80% to 90% occurring once. The sample taken for sequencing was PBMCs or T cells enriched from blood (not recorded which). The clonotype originates from a woman in her 30s with acute COVID-19.

CDR3 protein: CASSFLGGAVNPYGYTF. The CDR3 bases are TGTGCCAGCAGCTTCCTCGGCGGGGCCGTAAACCCCTATGGCTACACCTTC. This rearrangement joins TRBV5-4 to TRBJ1-2; possibly TRBD1 for D (5 bases). The CDR3 runs 17 residues. Trimming pared 2 bases from V and 4 bases from J, leaving 21 bases between. Germline V gene data show CDR1 as SGHNT and CDR2 as YYREEE (reference sequence).